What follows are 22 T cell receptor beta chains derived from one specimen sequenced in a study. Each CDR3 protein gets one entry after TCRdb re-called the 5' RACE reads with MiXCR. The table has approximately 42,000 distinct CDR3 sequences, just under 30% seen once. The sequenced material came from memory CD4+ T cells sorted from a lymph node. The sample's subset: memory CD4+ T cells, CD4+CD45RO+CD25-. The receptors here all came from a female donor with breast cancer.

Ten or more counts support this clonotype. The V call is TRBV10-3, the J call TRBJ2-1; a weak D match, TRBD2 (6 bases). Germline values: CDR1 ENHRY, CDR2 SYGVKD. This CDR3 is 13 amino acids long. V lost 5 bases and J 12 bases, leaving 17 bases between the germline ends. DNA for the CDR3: TGTGCCATCAGTTACTCAATGGAGGAGGGGCAGTTCTTC. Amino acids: CAISYSMEEGQFF.

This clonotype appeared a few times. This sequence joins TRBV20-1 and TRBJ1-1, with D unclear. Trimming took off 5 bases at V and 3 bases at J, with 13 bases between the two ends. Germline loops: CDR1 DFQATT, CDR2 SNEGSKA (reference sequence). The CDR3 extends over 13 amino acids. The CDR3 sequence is CSAQDRPDTEAFF. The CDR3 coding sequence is TGCAGTGCTCAAGATCGGCCTGACACTGAAGCTTTCTTT.

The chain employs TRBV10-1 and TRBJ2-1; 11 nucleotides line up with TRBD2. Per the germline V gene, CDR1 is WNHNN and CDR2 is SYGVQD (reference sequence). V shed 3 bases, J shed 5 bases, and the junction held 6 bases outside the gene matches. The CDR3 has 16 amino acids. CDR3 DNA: TGCGCCAGCAGTGAAATAGCGGGAGGGCCGGACAATGAGCAGTTCTTC. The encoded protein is CASSEIAGGPDNEQFF.

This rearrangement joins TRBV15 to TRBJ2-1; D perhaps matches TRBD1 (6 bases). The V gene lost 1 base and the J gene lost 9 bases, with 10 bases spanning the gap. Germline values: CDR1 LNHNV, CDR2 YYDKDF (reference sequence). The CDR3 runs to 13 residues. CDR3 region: CATSRGTESEQFF. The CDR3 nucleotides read TGTGCCACCAGCAGAGGGACAGAAAGTGAGCAGTTCTTC.

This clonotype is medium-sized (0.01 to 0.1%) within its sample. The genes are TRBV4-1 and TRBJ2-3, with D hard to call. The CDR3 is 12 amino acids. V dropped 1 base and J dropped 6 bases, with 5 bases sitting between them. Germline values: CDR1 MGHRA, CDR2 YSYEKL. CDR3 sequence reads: CASSQVGDTQYF. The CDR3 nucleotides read TGCGCCAGCAGCCAAGTCGGGGATACGCAGTATTTT.

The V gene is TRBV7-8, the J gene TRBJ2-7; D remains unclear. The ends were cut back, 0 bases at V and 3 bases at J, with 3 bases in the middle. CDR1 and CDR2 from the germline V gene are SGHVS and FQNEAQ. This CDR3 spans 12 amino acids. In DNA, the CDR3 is TGTGCCAGCAGCTTAGCGGACTACGAGCAGTACTTC. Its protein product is CASSLADYEQYF.

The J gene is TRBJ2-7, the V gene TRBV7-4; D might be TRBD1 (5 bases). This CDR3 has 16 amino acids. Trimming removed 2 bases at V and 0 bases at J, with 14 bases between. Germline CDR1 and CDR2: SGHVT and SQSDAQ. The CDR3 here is CASSLTCDSNSYEQYF. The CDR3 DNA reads TGTGCCAGCAGCTTAACCTGCGACAGTAACTCCTACGAGCAGTACTTC.

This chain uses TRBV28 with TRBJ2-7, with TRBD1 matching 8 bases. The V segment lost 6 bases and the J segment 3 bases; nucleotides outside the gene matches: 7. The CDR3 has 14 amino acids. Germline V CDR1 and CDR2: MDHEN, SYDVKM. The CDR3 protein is CASRMTGVYYEQYF. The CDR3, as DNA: TGTGCCAGCAGGATGACAGGGGTTTACTACGAGCAGTACTTC. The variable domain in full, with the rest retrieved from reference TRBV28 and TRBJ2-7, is DVKVTQSSRYLVKRTGEKVFLECVQDMDHENMFWYRQDPGLGLRLIYFSYDVKMKEKGDIPEGYSVSREKKERFSLILESASTNQTSMYLCASRMTGVYYEQYFGPGTRLTVT.

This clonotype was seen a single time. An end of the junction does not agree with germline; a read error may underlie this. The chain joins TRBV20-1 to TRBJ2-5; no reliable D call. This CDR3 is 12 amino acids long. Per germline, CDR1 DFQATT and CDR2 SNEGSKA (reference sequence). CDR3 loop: CRANTVQETQYF. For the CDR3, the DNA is TGCAGGGCTAATACGGTCCAAGAGACCCAGTACTTC.

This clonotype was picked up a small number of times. The CDR3 nucleotides are TGTGCCAGCAGACTCAGGGTGGCTCAGCCCCAGCATTTT. This translates into CASRLRVAQPQHF. The genes are TRBV28 and TRBJ1-5; D is possibly TRBD1 (5 bases). V was trimmed by 6 bases and J by 6 bases, leaving 12 bases between them. This CDR3 spans 13 amino acids. Per germline, CDR1 MDHEN and CDR2 SYDVKM.

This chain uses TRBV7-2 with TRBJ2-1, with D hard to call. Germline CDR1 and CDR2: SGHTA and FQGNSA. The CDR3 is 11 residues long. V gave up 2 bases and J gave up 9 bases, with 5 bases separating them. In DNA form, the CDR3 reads TGTGCCAGCAGCTTAAGCAGTGAGCAGTTCTTC. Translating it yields CASSLSSEQFF.

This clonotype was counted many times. The CDR3 region is CSASLNQNGELFF. The CDR3 nucleotides are TGCAGTGCTTCTCTTAATCAAAACGGGGAGCTGTTTTTT. This sequence joins TRBV20-1 and TRBJ2-2; D gene unclear. The CDR3 spans 13 residues. Trimming took 5 bases from V and 7 from J, leaving 14 bases between them. Germline V lookup: CDR1 DFQATT, CDR2 SNEGSKA (reference sequence).

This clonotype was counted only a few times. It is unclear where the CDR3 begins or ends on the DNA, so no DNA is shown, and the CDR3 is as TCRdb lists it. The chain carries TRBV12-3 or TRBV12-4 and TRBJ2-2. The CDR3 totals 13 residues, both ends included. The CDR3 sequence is CASSLVRFGELFF.

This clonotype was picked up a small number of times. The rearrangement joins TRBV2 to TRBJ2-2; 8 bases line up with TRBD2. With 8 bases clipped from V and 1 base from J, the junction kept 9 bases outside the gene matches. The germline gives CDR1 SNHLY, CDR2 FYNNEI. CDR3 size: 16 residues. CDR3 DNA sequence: TGTGCCAGCGAACCTTGGGCGGGAGGGAACACCGGGGAGCTGTTTTTT. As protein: CASEPWAGGNTGELFF.

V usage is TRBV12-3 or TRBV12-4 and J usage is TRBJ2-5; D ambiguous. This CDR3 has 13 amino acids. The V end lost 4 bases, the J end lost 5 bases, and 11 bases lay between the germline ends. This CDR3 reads CASSYQFSETQYF. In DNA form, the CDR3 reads TGTGCCAGCAGTTACCAGTTTTCGGAGACCCAGTACTTC.

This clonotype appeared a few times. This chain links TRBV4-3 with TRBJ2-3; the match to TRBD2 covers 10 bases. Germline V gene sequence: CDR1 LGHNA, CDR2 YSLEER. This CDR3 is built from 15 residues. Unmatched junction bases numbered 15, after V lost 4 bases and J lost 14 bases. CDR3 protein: CASSPGGASGSAAYF. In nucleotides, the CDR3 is TGCGCCAGCAGCCCCGGAGGGGCTAGCGGGAGTGCGGCGTATTTT.

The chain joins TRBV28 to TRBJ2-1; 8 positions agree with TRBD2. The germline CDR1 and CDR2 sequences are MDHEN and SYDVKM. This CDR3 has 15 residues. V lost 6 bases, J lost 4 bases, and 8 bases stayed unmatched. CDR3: CASSLPSSGYNEQFF. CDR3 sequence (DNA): TGTGCCAGCAGCTTGCCCTCTAGCGGGTACAATGAGCAGTTCTTC.

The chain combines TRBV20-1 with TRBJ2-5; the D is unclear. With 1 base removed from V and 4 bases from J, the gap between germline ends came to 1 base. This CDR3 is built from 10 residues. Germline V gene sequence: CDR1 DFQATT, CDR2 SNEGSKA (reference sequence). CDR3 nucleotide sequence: TGCAGTGCTAGAGGAGAGACCCAGTACTTC. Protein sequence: CSARGETQYF.

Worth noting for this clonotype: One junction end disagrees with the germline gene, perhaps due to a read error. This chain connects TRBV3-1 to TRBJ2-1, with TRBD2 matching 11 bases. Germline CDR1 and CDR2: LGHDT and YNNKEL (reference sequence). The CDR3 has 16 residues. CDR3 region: CASSSTSGSSHNEQFF. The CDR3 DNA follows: TGTGCCAGCAGCTCAACTAGCGGGAGCTCCCACAATGAGCAGTTCTTC.

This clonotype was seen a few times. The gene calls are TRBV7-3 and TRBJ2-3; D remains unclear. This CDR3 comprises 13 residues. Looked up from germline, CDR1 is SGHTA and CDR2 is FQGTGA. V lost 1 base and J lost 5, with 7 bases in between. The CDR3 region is CASSLSWGDTQYF. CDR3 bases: TGTGCCAGCAGCTTAAGTTGGGGAGATACGCAGTATTTT. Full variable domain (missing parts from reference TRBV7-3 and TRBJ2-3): GAGVSQTPSNKVTEKGKYVELRCDPISGHTALYWYRQSLGQGPEFLIYFQGTGAADDSGLPNDRFFAVRPEGSVSTLKIQRTERGDSAVYLCASSLSWGDTQYFGPGTRLTVL.

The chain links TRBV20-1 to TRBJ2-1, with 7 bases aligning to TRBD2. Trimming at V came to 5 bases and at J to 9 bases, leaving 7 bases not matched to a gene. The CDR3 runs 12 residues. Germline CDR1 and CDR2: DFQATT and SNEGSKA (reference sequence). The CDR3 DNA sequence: TGCAGTGCTGAAGGACTAGAGCTTGAGCAGTTCTTC. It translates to CSAEGLELEQFF.

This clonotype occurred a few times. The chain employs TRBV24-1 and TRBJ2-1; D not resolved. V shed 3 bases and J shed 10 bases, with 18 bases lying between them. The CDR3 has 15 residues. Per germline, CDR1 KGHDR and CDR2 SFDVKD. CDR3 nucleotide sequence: TGTGCCACCAGTGATATATCCTCAGATCTGGGGGAGCAGTTCTTC. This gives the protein CATSDISSDLGEQFF.